The TCR beta chain described here comes from a study of identical twins. Study observations and caveats: Out-of-frame alpha sequences shared by twins were enriched for low generation probability. Analyses of zero insertions could be partly confounded by invariant MAIT and iNKT cells.

This clonotype was counted ten times or more. Antigen specificity is unknown. The CDR3 is made up of 16 amino acids. V lost 0 bases, J lost 4 bases, and 7 bases stayed unmatched. Looked up from germline, CDR1 is DFQATT and CDR2 is SNEGSKA (reference sequence). cDNA carried unique molecular identifiers, and a universal primer site was added by template switching. From the 5' RACE reads, TCRdb called clonotypes with MiXCR, one entry per CDR3 protein. The repertoire has 300,000 or so distinct CDR3 sequences, roughly 10% of them found once; the top ten carry approximately 6.5%. The same data also contributed to another study, on yellow fever vaccine responses in identical twins.

This TCR derives from a woman aged 18-30 years in good health. Sequenced material: CD8+ T cells sorted from blood. The chain links TRBV20-1 to TRBJ2-3; TRBD2 matches at 10 bases. CDR3 residues: CSARDLVSGGADTQYF. DNA of the CDR3: TGCAGTGCTAGAGATCTAGTGAGCGGGGGGGCAGATACGCAGTATTTT.